Following are 29 T cell receptor beta chains from one sample sequenced in a study of blood T cell repertoires in COVID-19 (TCRdb year 2020). Library method: the immunoSEQ multiplex PCR assay. Sourced from immuneACCESS, this table was stored by TCRdb with only in-frame sequences that have V and J called. A share of the clones is absent; for the studies checked, an unresolved V gene accounts for under half, and the remainder has no known explanation. The sample table shows some 160,000 clones, and 65% to 90% are seen once. 1.5% of the sample is taken by the ten largest. Sequencing was done on a sample of peripheral blood. These receptors were taken from a human donor in a cohort sampled during active COVID-19.

The rearrangement joins TRBV5-4 to TRBJ2-7; D possibly corresponds to TRBD2 (5 bases). Trimming pared 0 bases from V and 6 bases from J, leaving 7 bases between. The V gene's germline CDR1 is SGHNT and CDR2 YYREEE (reference sequence). CDR3 length: 12 residues. The CDR3 nucleotides read TGTGCCAGCAGCTTGGACAGCGGCGAGCAGTACTTC. As protein: CASSLDSGEQYF.

The J gene is TRBJ2-7, the V gene TRBV6-6; 7 bases fit TRBD1. In germline, CDR1 is MNHNY, CDR2 SVGAGI (reference sequence). V shed 0 bases and J 0 bases; nucleotides not matched to a gene: 5. This CDR3 has 16 residues. Here the CDR3 reads CASSYSTGTYSYEQYF. The CDR3 DNA follows: TGTGCCAGCAGTTACTCGACAGGGACCTACTCCTACGAGCAGTACTTC.

The chain couples TRBV7-2 to TRBJ2-7, with 9 bases aligning to TRBD1. Germline assignment: CDR1 SGHTA and CDR2 FQGNSA. The CDR3 loop spans 14 amino acids. The V and J ends lost 5 bases and 2 bases, in that order; junction bases with no gene match: 4. This CDR3 is CASSRDRATYEQYF. Here the CDR3 DNA reads TGTGCCAGCAGCCGGGACAGGGCCACCTACGAGCAGTACTTC.

J is TRBJ2-1 and V is TRBV7-9; D might be TRBD1 (6 bases). The CDR3 is 18 amino acids. Trimming took 6 bases from V and 2 from J, leaving 23 bases between them. CDR1 and CDR2 from the germline V gene are SEHNR and FQNEAQ (reference sequence). Here the CDR3 DNA reads TGTGCCAGCAGACCCCGGTTGGGGGCGGGCGTTGCCTACAATGAGCAGTTCTTC. Its protein product is CASRPRLGAGVAYNEQFF. Full variable domain (missing parts from reference TRBV7-9 and TRBJ2-1): DTGVSQNPRHKITKRGQNVTFRCDPISEHNRLYWYRQTLGQGPEFLTYFQNEAQLEKSRLLSDRFSAERPKGSFSTLEIQRTEQGDSAMYLCASRPRLGAGVAYNEQFFGPGTRLTVL.

The J gene is TRBJ1-1, the V gene TRBV4-2; no definite D call. This CDR3 has 12 residues. Germline-derived CDR1 and CDR2 are LGHNA and YNFKEQ. V was cut by 4 bases and J by 11 bases, with 14 bases left in between. Written as DNA, the CDR3 is TGTGCCAGCAGCCCGTCGTCGAGGGAGGCTTTCTTT. Translation gives CASSPSSREAFF.

The chain couples TRBV6-1 to TRBJ2-4; 14 bases fit TRBD2. The V segment lost 0 bases and the J segment 0 bases; nucleotides outside the gene matches: 7. CDR3 size: 20 residues. Looked up from germline, CDR1 is MNHNS and CDR2 is SASEGT. The CDR3 reads CASSEAQGLAGDIAKNIQYF. CDR3 nucleotides: TGTGCCAGCAGTGAAGCGCAGGGACTAGCGGGGGATATAGCCAAAAACATTCAGTACTTC.

J is TRBJ1-2 and V is TRBV18; 7 bases line up with TRBD1. The germline gives CDR1 KGHSH, CDR2 LQKENI. The CDR3 spans 15 residues. Trimming removed 3 bases from V and 1 base from J; junction bases left unmatched: 5. The CDR3 reads CASSPRDRDNYGYTF. The CDR3 coding sequence is TGTGCCAGCTCACCCCGCGACAGGGATAACTATGGCTACACCTTC. The variable domain in full, with the rest retrieved from reference TRBV18 and TRBJ1-2, is NAGVMQNPRHLVRRRGQEARLRCSPMKGHSHVYWYRQLPEEGLKFMVYLQKENIIDESGMPKERFSAEFPKEGPSILRIQQVVRGDSAAYFCASSPRDRDNYGYTFGSGTRLTVV.

The chain employs TRBV27 and TRBJ2-7, with 7 positions matching TRBD2. The CDR3 is made up of 14 amino acids. CDR1 is MNHEY and CDR2 is SMNVEV in the germline V gene (reference sequence). V was pared by 3 bases and J by 2 bases, with 4 bases of the junction left unmatched. CDR3 sequence reads: CASSFREATYEQYF. The CDR3 nucleotides are TGTGCCAGCAGTTTTCGGGAGGCAACCTACGAGCAGTACTTC.

V and J are TRBV24-1 and TRBJ1-5, with D perhaps TRBD1 (5 bases). Germline V gene sequence: CDR1 KGHDR, CDR2 SFDVKD. The CDR3 consists of 15 residues. Trimming cost V 4 bases and J 2 bases, with 11 bases left between them. In DNA, the CDR3 is TGTGCCACCAGTGACTCCAGGGTTGGCAATCAGCCCCAGCATTTT. Translated: CATSDSRVGNQPQHF.

In the case of this clone: This sample includes further DNA sequences coding for the same CDR3. The V and J genes are TRBV27 and TRBJ1-1, with D tentatively TRBD1 (5 bases). The V end was cut by 2 bases, the J end by 1 base, with 8 bases between. CDR1 is MNHEY and CDR2 is SMNVEV in the germline V gene (reference sequence). This CDR3 is built from 14 residues. CDR3 nucleotides: TGTGCCAGCAGTTTAGTCGGGGGGAACACTGAAGCTTTCTTT. Translating it yields CASSLVGGNTEAFF.

The chain joins TRBV5-8 to TRBJ2-7, with unresolved D. Germline lookup yields CDR1 SGHTS and CDR2 YDEGEE. This CDR3 is 13 amino acids long. V was pared by 1 base and J by 1 base, with 6 bases between. For the CDR3, the DNA is TGTGCCAGCAGCTTGATGGCTTCCTACGAGCAGTACTTC. Its translation is CASSLMASYEQYF.

This chain connects TRBV5-1 to TRBJ2-3; 8 nucleotides match TRBD2. Trimming removed 0 bases from V and 2 bases from J; junction bases left unmatched: 5. The germline V gene has CDR1 SGHRS and CDR2 YFSETQ. The CDR3 runs to 16 residues. This chain's CDR3 is CASSLAGTRLTDTQYF. The CDR3 DNA sequence: TGCGCCAGCAGCTTGGCCGGGACTAGGCTCACAGATACGCAGTATTTT.

This clone was picked up a small number of times. In the same sample, other DNA sequences code for this CDR3. The CDR3 loop is CASSVGGAGGGNTGELFF. For the CDR3, the DNA is TGTGCCAGCAGCGTAGGAGGGGCGGGAGGGGGGAACACCGGGGAGCTGTTTTTT. This rearrangement joins TRBV9 to TRBJ2-2; 9 bases are shared with TRBD2. Germline V gene lookup returns CDR1 SGDLS and CDR2 YYNGEE. V shed 0 bases and J 1 base; nucleotides not matched to a gene: 7. The CDR3 contains 18 residues.

J is TRBJ2-1 and V is TRBV19, with 7 positions matching TRBD1. The CDR3 loop spans 14 amino acids. Germline V lookup: CDR1 LNHDA, CDR2 SQIVND (reference sequence). J gave up 8 bases and V 1 base, and 5 bases lay outside the gene matches. CDR3 sequence: CASSIGGGADEQFF. The CDR3 DNA sequence: TGTGCCAGTAGTATAGGAGGGGGCGCCGATGAGCAGTTCTTC.

The chain uses TRBV5-1 and TRBJ2-7, with D perhaps TRBD2 (5 bases). V was cut by 1 base and J by 0 bases, with 14 bases left in between. Germline-derived CDR1 and CDR2 are SGHRS and YFSETQ. The CDR3 has 16 residues. The DNA for the CDR3 is TGCGCCAGCAGCTTGTCAGGCGGGTACAGCTCCTACGAGCAGTACTTC. It is translated as CASSLSGGYSSYEQYF.

The gene calls are TRBV5-4 and TRBJ1-2, with D maybe TRBD1 (6 bases). V gave up 4 bases and J gave up 2 bases, with 15 bases separating them. This CDR3 has 15 amino acids. The germline CDR1 and CDR2 sequences are SGHNT and YYREEE (reference sequence). CDR3 in DNA: TGTGCCAGCAGCCCAACGACAGGTTCGAACTATGGCTACACCTTC. This gives the protein CASSPTTGSNYGYTF.

The chain uses TRBV27 and TRBJ2-7; 9 nucleotides align to TRBD1. The germline V gene encodes CDR1 MNHEY and CDR2 SMNVEV (reference sequence). V lost 6 bases to trimming and J lost 0 bases; unmatched junction nucleotides: 3. The length of the CDR3 is 14 residues. The CDR3 protein is CASSRTGASYEQYF. CDR3 DNA sequence: TGTGCCAGCAGCCGGACAGGGGCCTCCTACGAGCAGTACTTC.

The chain couples TRBV5-6 to TRBJ1-2, with 9 nucleotides matching TRBD1. The CDR3 is made up of 16 amino acids. Germline trimming cut 0 bases from V and 3 bases from J; bases unmatched to any gene: 6. CDR1 is SGHDT, CDR2 YYEEEE, per germline. The CDR3 loop is CASSLEVRQGDYGYTF. DNA for the CDR3: TGTGCCAGCAGCTTGGAAGTGAGACAGGGGGACTATGGCTACACCTTC.

This chain links TRBV7-2 with TRBJ1-1, with D possibly being TRBD1 (5 bases). The CDR3 consists of 14 residues. V was cut by 2 bases and J by 1 base, with 8 bases left in between. Germline assignment: CDR1 SGHTA and CDR2 FQGNSA. This chain's CDR3 is CASSLMQGNTEAFF. For the CDR3, the DNA is TGTGCCAGCAGCTTAATGCAGGGGAACACTGAAGCTTTCTTT.

CDR3 in DNA: TGTGCCTGGTCCCCCGGTTCACCCCTCCACTTT. Translated: CAWSPGSPLHF. The chain couples TRBV30 to TRBJ1-6; no definite D call. The V and J ends lost 5 bases and 9 bases respectively, with 8 bases between them. This CDR3 is 11 amino acids long. Germline V gives CDR1 GTSNPN, CDR2 SVGIG (reference sequence). The full variable domain, its missing parts supplied by reference TRBV30 and TRBJ1-6, is SQTIHQWPATLVQPVGSPLSLECTVEGTSNPNLYWYRQAAGRGLQLLFYSVGIGQISSEVPQNLSASRPQDRQFILSSKKLLLSDSGFYLCAWSPGSPLHFGNGTRLTVT.

This chain connects TRBV2 to TRBJ1-1; D may be TRBD1 (5 bases). With 7 bases removed from V and 3 bases from J, the gap between germline ends came to 18 bases. The CDR3 is 15 residues long. Germline assignment: CDR1 SNHLY and CDR2 FYNNEI. CDR3 nucleotide sequence: TGTGCCAGCACCATCCCGACAGCAAGGTACACTGAAGCTTTCTTT. Protein product: CASTIPTARYTEAFF. The full variable domain, completed using reference TRBV2 and TRBJ1-1, is EPEVTQTPSHQVTQMGQEVILRCVPISNHLYFYWYRQILGQKVEFLVSFYNNEISEKSEIFDDQFSVERPDGSNFTLKIRSTKLEDSAMYFCASTIPTARYTEAFFGQGTRLTVV.

The chain links TRBV7-2 to TRBJ2-3; 8 bases fit TRBD2. V shed 2 bases, J shed 4 bases, and the junction held 11 bases outside the gene matches. CDR3 length equals 17 residues. The germline V gene encodes CDR1 SGHTA and CDR2 FQGNSA. The CDR3 DNA sequence: TGTGCCAGCAGCTTAAGACCCGGGGGGGCCCTCGCAGATACGCAGTATTTT. Its translation is CASSLRPGGALADTQYF.

The rearrangement joins TRBV15 to TRBJ2-7, with TRBD1 matching 11 bases. This CDR3 is 15 amino acids long. Losses at the gene ends were 2 bases for V and 3 bases for J; bases not matched to a gene: 3. Germline V gene lookup returns CDR1 LNHNV and CDR2 YYDKDF (reference sequence). The CDR3 is CATSRQGTGGYEQYF. The CDR3 coding sequence is TGTGCCACCAGCAGACAAGGGACAGGGGGCTACGAGCAGTACTTC. The complete variable domain, with remaining parts taken from reference TRBV15 and TRBJ2-7, reads DAMVIQNPRYQVTQFGKPVTLSCSQTLNHNVMYWYQQKSSQAPKLLFHYYDKDFNNEADTPDNFQSRRPNTSFCFLDIRSPGLGDTAMYLCATSRQGTGGYEQYFGPGTRLTVT.

The table lists this clone with a few counts. The chain recombines TRBV10-1 with TRBJ1-5, with D hard to call. Looked up from germline, CDR1 is WNHNN and CDR2 is SYGVQD (reference sequence). The CDR3 has 13 residues. V was trimmed by 3 bases and J by 7 bases, leaving 10 bases between them. The CDR3 sequence is CASSDRSKQPQHF. The CDR3 DNA sequence: TGCGCCAGCAGTGACCGGTCAAAACAGCCCCAGCATTTT.

J is TRBJ2-7 and V is TRBV28; TRBD1 matches 10 bases. Germline V gene lookup returns CDR1 MDHEN and CDR2 SYDVKM. This CDR3 spans 15 amino acids. J gave up 3 bases and V 4 bases, and 6 bases lay outside the gene matches. Here the CDR3 reads CASSSGQGGYYEQYF. The CDR3 coding sequence is TGTGCCAGCAGTTCTGGACAGGGGGGGTACTACGAGCAGTACTTC.

This rearrangement joins TRBV5-1 to TRBJ1-1, with 12 bases aligning to TRBD1. Germline assignment: CDR1 SGHRS and CDR2 YFSETQ. J gave up 3 bases and V 4 bases, and 7 bases lay outside the gene matches. The CDR3 has 16 amino acids. The CDR3 is CASSGTGGARDTEAFF. The CDR3, as DNA: TGCGCCAGCAGCGGGACAGGGGGCGCCCGGGACACTGAAGCTTTCTTT.

This clone was picked up one time. The rearrangement joins TRBV19 to TRBJ1-2, with D unclear. Germline lookup yields CDR1 LNHDA and CDR2 SQIVND (reference sequence). This CDR3 is built from 15 residues. With 4 bases removed from V and 7 bases from J, the gap between germline ends came to 19 bases. The CDR3 reads CASSTRDPGMSGYTF. CDR3 nucleotide sequence: TGTGCCAGTAGTACACGGGATCCGGGGATGAGTGGCTACACCTTC.

This chain joins TRBV20-1 and TRBJ2-7; 7 bases map to TRBD1. Germline V gives CDR1 DFQATT, CDR2 SNEGSKA (reference sequence). The CDR3 length is 14 residues. V lost 3 bases to trimming and J lost 4 bases; unmatched junction nucleotides: 9. This CDR3 reads CSASRSRGIYEQYF. The DNA for the CDR3 is TGCAGTGCTAGTCGGAGCAGGGGGATATACGAGCAGTACTTC.

The chain couples TRBV7-9 to TRBJ2-7; a weak D match, TRBD2 (6 bases). The V end was cut by 5 bases, the J end by 4 bases, with 12 bases between. The germline CDR1 and CDR2 sequences are SEHNR and FQNEAQ (reference sequence). The CDR3 totals 13 residues. CDR3 DNA: TGTGCCAGCAGCCCGGGGGTTGTTTACGAGCAGTACTTC. It encodes CASSPGVVYEQYF.